This is a list of T cell receptor beta chains from one sample in a study of OX40 agonist ivuxolimab in advanced cancers. Clones were sequenced by immunoSEQ multiplex PCR, and TCRdb holds only the in-frame ones, with some missing. The repertoire holds approximately 100,000 clones, with 90% as singletons. Sequencing was performed on CD4+ or CD8+ T cells sorted from blood, taken in a trial of the OX40 agonist ivuxolimab. All receptors come from an adult with an advanced solid tumor such as melanoma, head and neck, liver or kidney cancer. The CDR3 runs from the conserved cysteine through the conserved F or W. D genes are given only for firm matches. A row's size may be missing; if present it is once, few, many or a size class.

size	D	V	J	DNA	CDR3
NA	NA	TRBV14	TRBJ2-7	TGTGCCAGCAGCCAAGATAGTTCGCCTGGCAGGTGGGAGCAGTACTTC	CASSQDSSPGRWEQYF
NA	NA	TRBV6-1	TRBJ1-2	TGTGCCAGCAGGGGGAACAGGGCGAACTATGGCTACACCTTC	CASRGNRANYGYTF
NA	NA	TRBV5-1	TRBJ1-1	TGCGCCAGCAGCAGTGGAGGGGTGACTGAAGCTTTCTTT	CASSSGGVTEAFF
NA	NA	TRBV21-1	TRBJ2-7	TGTGCCAGCAGCCTGACTAGCGGGGGAGGGTACGAGCAGTACTTC	CASSLTSGGGYEQYF
NA	TRBD2	TRBV6-1	TRBJ2-5	TGTGCCAGCAGTGAAGCGGGAGGGCTGAGGGAGACCCAGTACTTC	CASSEAGGLRETQYF
NA	TRBD2	TRBV19	TRBJ2-5	TGTGCCAGCAGAGACGTAGGGACTAGCGGGAGTTCCCAGTACTTC	CASRDVGTSGSSQYF
NA	NA	TRBV15	TRBJ1-5	TGTGCCACCAGCGGCCGCGGGTATAGCAATCAGCCCCAGCATTTT	CATSGRGYSNQPQHF
NA	TRBD1	TRBV29-1	TRBJ2-7	TGCAGCGTTGCGCTTCCCGGGACAGGGGGAAACGAGCAGTACTTC	CSVALPGTGGNEQYF
NA	NA	TRBV7-3	TRBJ2-3	TGTGCCAGCAGCTTAATGGGGGTAGCAACAGATACGCAGTATTTT	CASSLMGVATDTQYF
NA	NA	TRBV4-2	TRBJ2-7	TGTGCCAGCAGCCAAGTGGGGGCCTACGAGCAGTACTTC	CASSQVGAYEQYF
NA	NA	TRBV9	TRBJ2-4	TGTGCCAGCAGCGTCGGACACGTAGCCAAAAACATTCAGTACTTC	CASSVGHVAKNIQYF
NA	NA	TRBV9	TRBJ2-2	TGTGCCAGCAGCGTCCTCCCCGGGACGCCAAACACCGGGGAGCTGTTTTTT	CASSVLPGTPNTGELFF
NA	TRBD2	TRBV5-1	TRBJ2-1	TGCGCCAGCAGCTTTAGCGGGAGCCTCAATGAGCAGTTCTTC	CASSFSGSLNEQFF
once	TRBD1	TRBV28	TRBJ1-1	TGTGCCAGCAGTTGGATGAACAGGGGGAACACTGAAGCTTTCTTT	CASSWMNRGNTEAFF
NA	NA	TRBV5-4	TRBJ2-1	TGTGCCAGCAGCTTGGAGGGAGGGGGCCACAATGAGCAGTTCTTC	CASSLEGGGHNEQFF
NA	TRBD2	TRBV9	TRBJ2-3	TGTGCTCAAGTAGCCCTAGCGGGAGGGCCGTGGCGAGATACGCAGTATTTT	CAQVALAGGPWRDTQYF
once	NA	TRBV11-2	TRBJ1-1	TGTGCCAGCAGCTATGGGCAGTTGAACACTGAAGCTTTCTTT	CASSYGQLNTEAFF
once	TRBD1	TRBV11-1	TRBJ2-1	TGTGCCAGCAGCCCGGACAGGGACCATGAGCAGTTCTTC	CASSPDRDHEQFF
NA	NA	TRBV7-8	TRBJ2-6	TGTGCCAGCAGCGGGCGTACAATCTCTGGGGCCAACGTCCTGACTTTC	CASSGRTISGANVLTF
NA	TRBD2	TRBV4-2	TRBJ2-5	TGTGCCAGCAGCCAAGATGCGGGAGGAATGGAGACCCAGTACTTC	CASSQDAGGMETQYF
NA	TRBD2	TRBV11-2	TRBJ2-5	TGTGCCAGCAGCTTCTCTAGCGGGATCGGAGAGACCCAGTACTTC	CASSFSSGIGETQYF
NA	NA	TRBV18	TRBJ2-4	TGTGCCAGCTCACCTTCAGCGGACTCGGGAAACATTCAGTACTTC	CASSPSADSGNIQYF
NA	TRBD1	TRBV7-3	TRBJ1-2	TGTGCCAGCAGCGCCTCCGGGACAGACCCTTCTAACTATGGCTACACCTTC	CASSASGTDPSNYGYTF
once	TRBD2	TRBV6-6	TRBJ2-7	TGTGCCAGCAGACGCCCGGGACTAGCGGCCTACGAGCAGTACTTC	CASRRPGLAAYEQYF
once	TRBD1	TRBV28	TRBJ2-7	TGTGCCAGCAGTAGAGGGGGCTCGACTTCCTACGAGCAGTACTTC	CASSRGGSTSYEQYF
NA	NA	TRBV7-2	TRBJ2-1	TGTGCCAGCAGCTTATGGAACACTAGATACAATGAGCAGTTCTTC	CASSLWNTRYNEQFF